A selection of T cell receptor beta chains follows, all from one sample in a study of cytomegalovirus exposure and HLA in healthy donors. Some clones are missing from TCRdb's copy, which holds only in-frame ones; the method was immunoSEQ multiplex PCR. This table holds fewer than 400,000 clones, approximately 86% found once. Sequencing used PBMCs. The receptors shown here come from a man aged 25-45 years in good health and CMV-seronegative. Each CDR3 is given with its conserved first and last residue. The D gene is left open where the match is weak. Clone size appears in some rows only: once, few, many, or a class for an expanded clone.

CDR3nt	CDR3aa	v_gene	d_gene	j_gene	abundance
TGCGCCAGCAGCCAAGCCGGGATAATAAGCTACAATGAGCAGTTCTTC	CASSQAGIISYNEQFF	TRBV4-1	.	TRBJ2-1	.
TGTGCCAGCAGTTACCGGGACACCCCCTACGAGCAGTACTTC	CASSYRDTPYEQYF	TRBV6-5	.	TRBJ2-7	.
TGTGCCAGCAGCTTAGGAAGGGCCAGAGGGGGAAACATTCAGTACTTC	CASSLGRARGGNIQYF	TRBV7-6	.	TRBJ2-4	.
TGTGCCAGCAGTGACAGGGGGTTCAAGGAAGCTTTCTTT	CASSDRGFKEAFF	TRBV2	TRBD1	TRBJ1-1	.
TGCGCCAGCAGCTGGCCCCGGAGCTCCTACAATGAGCAGTTCTTC	CASSWPRSSYNEQFF	TRBV5-1	.	TRBJ2-1	.
TGTGCCAGCAGCCCCCGACAGGGGGACAATCAGCCCCAGCATTTT	CASSPRQGDNQPQHF	TRBV7-2	TRBD1	TRBJ1-5	.
TGTGCCAGCTTCTGGACAGGGGGCCACAATGAGCAGTTCTTC	CASFWTGGHNEQFF	TRBV6-1	TRBD1	TRBJ2-1	.
TGCGCCAGCAGCCAAGATCCCCGGGGGACTGAAGCTTTCTTT	CASSQDPRGTEAFF	TRBV4-1	.	TRBJ1-1	.
TGCGCCAGCAGCCAAGACGGGACAGTGACCTCTGGAAACACCATATATTTT	CASSQDGTVTSGNTIYF	TRBV4-1	TRBD1	TRBJ1-3	.
TGCGCCAGCAGCCAAATCCGGGAATACACCGGGGAGCTGTTTTTT	CASSQIREYTGELFF	TRBV4-3	.	TRBJ2-2	.
TGCGCCAGCAAACAGGGCCCTGGCACAGATACGCAGTATTTT	CASKQGPGTDTQYF	TRBV5-1	.	TRBJ2-3	.
TGCGCCAGCAGCCAAGATTGGGCGGGGGGCCCAGATACGCAGTATTTT	CASSQDWAGGPDTQYF	TRBV4-3	TRBD2	TRBJ2-3	.
TGTGCCAGCAGCCCGGGACAGGGACGGGACACTGAAGCTTTCTTT	CASSPGQGRDTEAFF	TRBV11-3	TRBD1	TRBJ1-1	.
TGTGCCAGCAGCTTAGCGGGAGTCTATGGCTACACCTTC	CASSLAGVYGYTF	TRBV7-9	.	TRBJ1-2	.
TGTGCCAGCAGCTTAGGCCGGCAGGGGAACTACAATGAGCAGTTCTTC	CASSLGRQGNYNEQFF	TRBV11-1	.	TRBJ2-1	.
TGTGCCAGCAGAGGACAGGCCGGGGCCAAAAACATTCAGTACTTC	CASRGQAGAKNIQYF	TRBV2	TRBD1	TRBJ2-4	.
TGTGCCAGCAGTTACGAGGCGGGAGGGGAAAAACTGTTTTTT	CASSYEAGGEKLFF	TRBV6-5	.	TRBJ1-4	few
TGCGCCAGCAGCCAAGATATGCTGGGGGACTTATATGGCTACACCTTC	CASSQDMLGDLYGYTF	TRBV4-1	.	TRBJ1-2	.
TGTGCCAGCAGCCCCTGGGGCTTACAAGAGACCCAGTACTTC	CASSPWGLQETQYF	TRBV7-2	.	TRBJ2-5	.
TGCGCCAGCAGCCAAGAGGACTACTTGAGAGATACGCAGTATTTT	CASSQEDYLRDTQYF	TRBV4-1	.	TRBJ2-3	.
TGTGCCAGTAGTATCGGACAGTATAGCAATCAGCCCCAGCATTTT	CASSIGQYSNQPQHF	TRBV19	.	TRBJ1-5	.
TGTGCCAGCAGTATACAGGGTACTTTATACAATGAGCAGTTCTTC	CASSIQGTLYNEQFF	TRBV6-5	.	TRBJ2-1	.
TGTGCCAGTATCGGAGGGAGTGCTAACTATGGCTACACCTTC	CASIGGSANYGYTF	TRBV19	.	TRBJ1-2	.
TGCGCCAGCAGCCATGGGACAGGGGTAATTTACGAGCAGTACTTC	CASSHGTGVIYEQYF	TRBV4-1	TRBD1	TRBJ2-7	.
TGTGCCAGCAACCGGGACTCTGGGGCCAACGTCCTGACTTTC	CASNRDSGANVLTF	TRBV6-1	.	TRBJ2-6	.
TGCGCCAGCAGGACGACAGGTGCCGGGGAGCTGTTTTTT	CASRTTGAGELFF	TRBV5-1	.	TRBJ2-2	.
TGTGCCAGCAGCATACACCGGACAGACTCTGGAAACACCATATATTTT	CASSIHRTDSGNTIYF	TRBV7-9	.	TRBJ1-3	.
TGTGCCAGCAGCTTTGGAGGCAGGTGGGAGACCCAGTACTTC	CASSFGGRWETQYF	TRBV5-6	.	TRBJ2-5	.
TGTGCCAGCAGCGTCCAAGCGGGGGGGCTAGGAGAGACCCAGTACTTC	CASSVQAGGLGETQYF	TRBV9	TRBD2	TRBJ2-5	.
TGTGCCAGCAGTTCCCAGAGGCTAGCGGGGATCTCCTACGAGCAGTACTTC	CASSSQRLAGISYEQYF	TRBV11-2	TRBD2	TRBJ2-7	.
TGTGCCAGCGCCGGTGTCGCCGGGGAGCTGTTTTTT	CASAGVAGELFF	TRBV6-4	.	TRBJ2-2	.
TGTGCCAGCAGCTTAGAGGGACTCCTGCAGGTAAATGAGCAGTTCTTC	CASSLEGLLQVNEQFF	TRBV7-2	.	TRBJ2-1	once